The next 30 T cell receptor beta chains were all read from a single sample in a study of response to subunit inactivated influenza vaccine. MiXCR was run by TCRdb on the RT-PCR reads, yielding one entry per CDR3 protein. This repertoire shows roughly 700,000 distinct CDR3 sequences, approximately 15% found once; its top ten account for approximately 6.5%. Sequenced material: PBMCs from blood, taken 14 to 15 days before vaccination. The receptors were sampled from a man in his fifties who received an inactivated influenza vaccine.

This clonotype has at least ten counts. V usage is TRBV6-6 and J usage is TRBJ1-5; D gene uncertain. CDR3 size: 13 residues. The V gene's germline CDR1 is MNHNY and CDR2 SVGAGI (reference sequence). Trimming shortened V by 1 base and J by 5 bases, and 6 bases separated the two germline ends. The DNA for the CDR3 is TGTGCCAGCAGTTACTTAGGCCATCAGCCCCAGCATTTT. Amino acid sequence: CASSYLGHQPQHF.

This clonotype showed up just a few times. The chain uses TRBV30 and TRBJ1-1; TRBD1 aligns across 8 bases. After removal of 0 bases from V and 4 bases from J, the junction contained 10 bases not matched to a gene. This CDR3 region has 16 residues. CDR1 is GTSNPN and CDR2 is SVGIG in the germline V gene (reference sequence). The chain's CDR3 is CAWSVRLQGATTEAFF. The CDR3 DNA follows: TGTGCCTGGAGTGTACGGCTCCAGGGGGCCACCACTGAAGCTTTCTTT. The variable domain in full, completed from reference TRBV30 and TRBJ1-1, reads SQTIHQWPATLVQPVGSPLSLECTVEGTSNPNLYWYRQAAGRGLQLLFYSVGIGQISSEVPQNLSASRPQDRQFILSSKKLLLSDSGFYLCAWSVRLQGATTEAFFGQGTRLTVV.

DNA of the CDR3: TGTGCCAGCAGCCAAGATGAGACGGGAGCGGCCTACAATGAGCAGTTCTTC. It codes for CASSQDETGAAYNEQFF. The chain recombines TRBV14 with TRBJ2-1; a possible D gene is TRBD2 (6 bases). CDR1 is SGHDN and CDR2 is FVKESK in the germline V gene. The CDR3 consists of 17 residues. The V end lost 0 bases, the J end lost 2 bases, and 14 bases lay between the germline ends.

This clonotype was seen only a few times. The CDR3 sequence: CASSPASRGYGYTF. For the CDR3, the DNA is TGCGCCAGCAGCCCGGCGTCCAGGGGGTATGGCTACACCTTC. The gene calls are TRBV5-1 and TRBJ1-2, with 7 bases matching TRBD1. The V segment lost 4 bases and the J segment 5 bases; nucleotides outside the gene matches: 8. The germline CDR1 and CDR2 sequences are SGHRS and YFSETQ. This CDR3 spans 14 amino acids.

This clonotype has only a few counts. V and J are TRBV12-3 or TRBV12-4 and TRBJ1-1; possible D gene TRBD1, 5 bases. The CDR3 is 13 amino acids. V was shortened by 2 bases and J by 8 bases, with 12 bases between the two germline ends. The CDR3: CASSLLGVVEAFF. CDR3 coding DNA: TGTGCCAGCAGTTTACTAGGGGTCGTAGAAGCTTTCTTT.

This clonotype was recorded a few times. This sequence joins TRBV29-1 and TRBJ2-3, with D perhaps TRBD1 or TRBD2 (5 bases each). The CDR3 is 14 amino acids. Trimming shortened V by 7 bases and J by 0 bases, and 14 bases separated the two germline ends. Germline V gene data show CDR1 as SQVTM and CDR2 as ANQGSEA. CDR3: CSGKDGTSTDTQYF. CDR3 nucleotide sequence: TGCAGCGGAAAAGACGGGACCAGCACAGATACGCAGTATTTT.

The chain carries TRBV12-3 or TRBV12-4 and TRBJ2-7; maybe TRBD2 (5 bases). This CDR3 spans 14 amino acids. V lost 5 bases, J lost 5 bases, and 16 bases lay in between. CDR3 nucleotides: TGTGCCAGCAGTCCGAGGGAAGGAGCCCACGAGCAGTACTTC. Amino acids: CASSPREGAHEQYF.

This clonotype occurred a few times. The chain carries TRBV29-1 and TRBJ1-1; tentative D call: TRBD1 (6 bases). Germline V gene data show CDR1 as SQVTM and CDR2 as ANQGSEA. Trimming took 6 bases from V and 1 from J, leaving 9 bases between them. The CDR3 is made up of 12 amino acids. As DNA, the CDR3 is TGCAGCGTCGGGACACCGAACACTGAAGCTTTCTTT. Translation: CSVGTPNTEAFF. Based on the CDR3 plus reference TRBV29-1 and TRBJ1-1, the full variable domain is SAVISQKPSRDICQRGTSLTIQCQVDSQVTMMFWYRQQPGQSLTLIATANQGSEATYESGFVIDKFPISRPNLTFSTLTVSNMSPEDSSIYLCSVGTPNTEAFFGQGTRLTVV.

This clonotype was seen many times. The chain links TRBV5-1 to TRBJ2-7; tentatively, D is TRBD2 (6 bases). The CDR3 covers 14 residues. Per germline, CDR1 SGHRS and CDR2 YFSETQ. Trimming stripped 4 bases from V and 3 bases from J, with 14 bases between. The CDR3 DNA sequence: TGCGCCAGCAGCCGTAGCGGAGGCGTCTACGAGCAGTACTTC. This gives the protein CASSRSGGVYEQYF.

The chain is built from TRBV29-1 and TRBJ2-1; 8 nucleotides agree with TRBD2. V lost 4 bases, J lost 12 bases, and 5 bases stayed unmatched. Germline CDR1 is SQVTM and CDR2 is ANQGSEA. CDR3 length equals 11 residues. CDR3 protein: CSVVAGTRQFF. Here the CDR3 DNA reads TGCAGCGTTGTGGCCGGGACTAGGCAGTTCTTC.

This clonotype was counted a few times. V gene TRBV10-1 combines with J gene TRBJ2-5; D is undetermined. V shed 3 bases and J shed 5 bases, with 13 bases lying between them. The CDR3 is made up of 14 amino acids. Germline assignment: CDR1 WNHNN and CDR2 SYGVQD (reference sequence). The CDR3 is CASSDHRTKETQYF. CDR3 coding DNA: TGCGCCAGCAGTGATCATAGGACCAAGGAGACCCAGTACTTC.

This clonotype showed up many times. The chain employs TRBV5-1 and TRBJ2-1; D possibly corresponds to TRBD1 (6 bases). The CDR3 has 15 residues. Per the germline V gene, CDR1 is SGHRS and CDR2 is YFSETQ. The V gene lost 0 bases and the J gene lost 2 bases, with 9 bases spanning the gap. The CDR3 region has the DNA TGCGCCAGCAGCTTGGATGCAGGGGCCTACAATGAGCAGTTCTTC. Amino acids: CASSLDAGAYNEQFF.

The rearrangement joins TRBV12-5 to TRBJ2-2; no clear D gene. Germline-derived CDR1 and CDR2 are LGHNT and FRNRAP. Trimming removed 0 bases at V and 6 bases at J, with 2 bases between. CDR3 length: 12 amino acids. CDR3 nucleotides: TGTGCTAGTGGTTTGGTAGCCGGGGAGCTGTTTTTT. It is translated as CASGLVAGELFF.

This clonotype was detected only a few times. This sequence joins TRBV4-2 and TRBJ2-1; D uncertain. Trimming took 0 bases from V and 6 from J, leaving 12 bases between them. CDR1 LGHNA and CDR2 YNFKEQ come from the germline V gene. CDR3 length: 15 amino acids. The CDR3 loop is CASSQETVYPNEQFF. Here the CDR3 DNA reads TGTGCCAGCAGCCAAGAGACGGTCTACCCCAATGAGCAGTTCTTC.

The chain has TRBV20-1 and TRBJ2-3; D call uncertain. Germline lookup yields CDR1 DFQATT and CDR2 SNEGSKA (reference sequence). This CDR3 region has 12 residues. The V end lost 6 bases, the J end lost 3 bases, and 10 bases lay between the germline ends. The CDR3 region is CSASDTTDTQYF. In nucleotides, the CDR3 is TGCAGTGCCTCCGACACGACAGATACGCAGTATTTT.

The V and J genes are TRBV15 and TRBJ2-1, with 9 bases fitting TRBD2. Germline CDR1 reads LNHNV; CDR2 reads YYDKDF (reference sequence). The CDR3 extends over 15 amino acids. V was clipped by 0 bases and J by 3 bases; unmatched bases: 0. CDR3 residues: CATSRERGGYNEQFF. CDR3 bases: TGTGCCACCAGCAGAGAGCGGGGGGGCTACAATGAGCAGTTCTTC.

This clonotype showed up many times. The CDR3 region has the DNA TGTGCCACCAGTGATCCAAGGGTTAGACCGAATGAGCAGTTCTTC. Translating it yields CATSDPRVRPNEQFF. The chain employs TRBV24-1 and TRBJ2-1; D remains unclear. Per germline, CDR1 KGHDR and CDR2 SFDVKD. V lost 3 bases, J lost 7 bases, and 15 bases lay in between. The CDR3 covers 15 residues.

This clonotype appeared many times. V usage is TRBV4-2 and J usage is TRBJ1-2; TRBD1 is a possible D gene (6 bases). Germline CDR1 LGHNA, CDR2 YNFKEQ. CDR3 size: 14 residues. Trimming took off 4 bases at V and 2 bases at J, with 11 bases between the two ends. In DNA form, the CDR3 reads TGTGCCAGCAGCCGGGATACAGGGAACTATGGCTACACCTTC. It codes for CASSRDTGNYGYTF.

V usage is TRBV20-1 and J usage is TRBJ2-3; 7 positions match TRBD2. Trimming at V came to 3 bases and at J to 3 bases, leaving 9 bases not matched to a gene. Per germline, CDR1 DFQATT and CDR2 SNEGSKA (reference sequence). This CDR3 has 15 residues. CDR3 sequence: CSASGLAERTDTQYF. CDR3 DNA sequence: TGCAGTGCTAGCGGTCTAGCGGAGCGTACAGATACGCAGTATTTT.

The chain links TRBV12-3 or TRBV12-4 to TRBJ2-7; the D gene could be TRBD1 or TRBD2 (5 bases each). V was shortened by 5 bases and J by 2 bases, with 13 bases between the two germline ends. The CDR3 loop spans 14 amino acids. The CDR3 loop reads CASSHPGRTYEQYF. The CDR3 DNA reads as TGTGCCAGCAGTCACCCGGGACGGACCTACGAGCAGTACTTC.

The chain couples TRBV7-9 to TRBJ2-2; perhaps TRBD2 as D (7 bases). This CDR3 comprises 16 residues. In germline, CDR1 is SEHNR, CDR2 FQNEAQ (reference sequence). V was pared by 5 bases and J by 5 bases, with 18 bases between. DNA for the CDR3: TGTGCCAGCAGCCCTAGAGGGGGGGCCGAGACCGGGGAGCTGTTTTTT. This encodes CASSPRGGAETGELFF.

This clonotype was detected a few times. This chain connects TRBV10-1 to TRBJ2-5; tentatively, D is TRBD1 or TRBD2 (5 bases each). Trimming removed 3 bases from V and 5 bases from J, with 16 bases in between. The CDR3 contains 15 residues. Germline V gene data show CDR1 as WNHNN and CDR2 as SYGVQD (reference sequence). This chain's CDR3 is CASSEIRGPRETQYF. CDR3 coding DNA: TGCGCCAGCAGTGAAATACGGGGCCCCCGGGAGACCCAGTACTTC.

This clonotype was seen a handful of times. The chain is built from TRBV11-2 and TRBJ2-1; TRBD2 aligns across 7 bases. The CDR3 is made up of 16 amino acids. After removal of 2 bases from V and 2 bases from J, the junction contained 6 bases not matched to a gene. Germline loops: CDR1 SGHAT, CDR2 FQNNGV. The CDR3 here is CASSLLSSGTYNEQFF. The DNA for the CDR3 is TGTGCCAGCAGCTTATTGTCGAGCGGGACCTACAATGAGCAGTTCTTC.

This clonotype has just a few counts. V is TRBV9 and J is TRBJ2-1, with D possibly TRBD1 on 5 matching bases. V was pared by 0 bases and J by 8 bases, with 18 bases between. The germline V gene has CDR1 SGDLS and CDR2 YYNGEE. CDR3 length: 16 amino acids. CDR3 coding DNA: TGTGCCAGCAGCGTAGGAAATTCTGGTCAGGGTCATGAGCAGTTCTTC. It codes for CASSVGNSGQGHEQFF.

The V and J genes are TRBV11-2 and TRBJ2-1; 8 bases fit TRBD2. There are 16 residues in the CDR3. V trimming: 0 bases; J trimming: 6 bases; junction bases outside the gene matches: 7. From germline, CDR1 is SGHAT and CDR2 FQNNGV. CDR3 protein: CASSLEISGIRNEQFF. Here the CDR3 DNA reads TGTGCCAGCAGCTTAGAGATTAGCGGGATCCGCAATGAGCAGTTCTTC.

This clonotype appeared a few times. The chain recombines TRBV27 with TRBJ2-4; D uncertain. CDR3 length: 14 amino acids. Trimming removed 9 bases from V and 0 bases from J, with 12 bases in between. Germline V gives CDR1 MNHEY, CDR2 SMNVEV (reference sequence). The DNA of the CDR3 is TGTGCCAGTCGTAGCAGCCTAGCCAAAAACATTCAGTACTTC. Translated: CASRSSLAKNIQYF.

The rearrangement joins TRBV7-4 to TRBJ1-1; TRBD1 is a possible D gene (5 bases). CDR3 length equals 14 residues. Germline-derived CDR1 and CDR2 are SGHVT and SQSDAQ. V dropped 3 bases and J dropped 5 bases, with 13 bases sitting between them. DNA of the CDR3: TGTGCCAGCAGCTTGGGGCAGGAGAGTACTGAAGCTTTCTTT. Translating it yields CASSLGQESTEAFF.

The V gene is TRBV10-3, the J gene TRBJ2-7; 12 bases match TRBD1. The trim removed 7 bases at V and 6 bases at J, leaving 16 bases unmatched. This CDR3 region has 17 residues. Germline values: CDR1 ENHRY, CDR2 SYGVKD. CDR3 DNA sequence: TGTGCCATCACCAGGGGACAGGGGGCGGCCGGGGTAACCGAGCAGTACTTC. Its protein product is CAITRGQGAAGVTEQYF.

This clonotype occurred a few times. The rearrangement joins TRBV18 to TRBJ2-1, with 7 bases identical to TRBD2. The V segment lost 2 bases and the J segment 10 bases; nucleotides outside the gene matches: 8. The CDR3 is made up of 14 amino acids. The germline V gene has CDR1 KGHSH and CDR2 LQKENI. This CDR3 is CASSPTSGVQEQFF. The CDR3 DNA sequence: TGTGCCAGCTCACCAACCAGCGGGGTACAAGAGCAGTTCTTC.

The sample holds many counts of this clonotype. The chain couples TRBV28 to TRBJ1-4; D might be TRBD1 (5 bases). CDR3 length: 17 residues. CDR1 is MDHEN and CDR2 is SYDVKM in the germline V gene. The ends were cut back, 7 bases at V and 5 bases at J, with 23 bases in the middle. CDR3 bases: TGTGCCAGCAAAACCCCTATCTGGGGAAAGGGGAATGAAAAACTGTTTTTT. Translation gives CASKTPIWGKGNEKLFF.